These T cell receptor beta chains were read from a single sample in a study of blood T cells in healthy people across ages. TCRdb analysed the 5' RACE reads with MiXCR anew, one entry per CDR3 protein. This table holds hundreds of thousands of distinct CDR3 sequences, around 50% found once. Sequencing was performed on blood. These receptors were taken from a man aged 80 or over in good health. CDR3s include the opening cysteine and the closing phenylalanine or tryptophan. Each record gives: clone size, V gene, D gene, J gene, CDR3 protein, CDR3 DNA. The D gene is left open where the match is weak. Size is stated for part of the rows, as once, few or many counts, or as a class when the clone is expanded.

>-|TRBV6-5|TRBD1|TRBJ2-5
CASSYSYRGQEAQYF
TGTGCCAGCAGTTACTCTTACAGGGGGCAAGAGGCCCAGTACTTC
>-|TRBV28|TRBD2|TRBJ2-1
CASSATLAGYNEQFF
TGTGCCAGCAGCGCGACGCTAGCGGGGTACAATGAGCAGTTCTTC
>many|TRBV7-9|-|TRBJ2-7
CASSGAKGVSYEQYF
TGTGCCAGCAGCGGAGCTAAGGGGGTATCCTACGAGCAGTACTTC
>-|TRBV4-2|TRBD2|TRBJ2-1
CASSQGPGAGSYNEQFF
TGTGCCAGCAGCCAAGGACCGGGAGCGGGATCCTACAATGAGCAGTTCTTC
>many|TRBV20-1|TRBD1|TRBJ1-2
CSARDRERGYTF
TGCAGTGCTAGGGACAGGGAACGTGGCTACACCTTC
>-|TRBV15|-|TRBJ2-1
CATSRVGSSYNEQFF
TGTGCCACCAGCAGAGTCGGGAGCTCCTACAATGAGCAGTTCTTC
>-|TRBV21-1|-|TRBJ2-6
CASSGLPFSGANVLTF
TGTGCCAGCAGCGGGTTACCATTCTCTGGGGCCAACGTCCTGACTTTC
>many|TRBV6-5|-|TRBJ2-7
CASRRGELYEQYF
TGTGCCAGCAGGAGGGGGGAACTCTACGAGCAGTACTTC
>once|TRBV20-1|-|TRBJ2-7
CSARFPGDSSYEQYF
TGCAGTGCTAGATTCCCAGGGGATAGCTCCTACGAGCAGTACTTC
>-|TRBV20-1|-|TRBJ1-4
CSARKGRLNEKLFF
TGCAGTGCTAGAAAGGGACGGCTTAATGAAAAACTGTTTTTT
>-|TRBV6-5|TRBD2|TRBJ2-1
CASSRGVAGENEQFF
TGTGCCAGCAGCCGTGGAGTAGCGGGAGAAAATGAGCAGTTCTTC
>few|TRBV29-1|TRBD2|TRBJ2-2
CSVRGRNTGELFF
TGCAGCGTGCGGGGGAGGAACACCGGGGAGCTGTTTTTT
>few|TRBV5-1|-|TRBJ1-6
CASSRHDLRTGNSPLHF
TGCGCCAGCAGCCGACACGACCTGCGTACGGGGAATTCACCCCTCCACTTT
>many|TRBV7-2|TRBD1|TRBJ2-3
CASSRTGTSTDTQYF
TGTGCCAGCAGCCGGACAGGGACTAGCACAGATACGCAGTATTTT
>-|TRBV27|TRBD2|TRBJ2-1
CASSLGASGGPSYNEQFF
TGTGCCAGCAGTTTAGGGGCTAGCGGGGGCCCTTCCTACAATGAGCAGTTCTTC
>few|TRBV20-1|-|TRBJ2-7
CSARGSSSYEQYF
TGCAGTGCTAGAGGTTCTTCCTCCTACGAGCAGTACTTC
>-|TRBV20-1|-|TRBJ2-1
CSARDIQSSYNEQFF
TGCAGTGCTAGAGATATCCAGAGCTCCTACAATGAGCAGTTCTTC
>-|TRBV20-1|-|TRBJ1-1
CSAKQGGGSEAFF
TGTAGTGCTAAACAGGGTGGGGGATCTGAAGCTTTCTTT
>-|TRBV20-1|-|TRBJ2-3
CSASLGLNTDTQYF
TGCAGTGCTAGTCTAGGACTTAACACAGATACGCAGTATTTT
>few|TRBV4-3|-|TRBJ1-1
CASSQEGRGDTEAFF
TGCGCCAGCAGCCAAGAGGGCAGGGGAGACACTGAAGCTTTCTTT
>-|TRBV18|TRBD2|TRBJ2-7
CASSGTSGASSYEQYF
TGTGCCTCCTCCGGGACTAGCGGGGCGAGCTCCTACGAGCAGTACTTC
>few|TRBV7-9|-|TRBJ1-2
CASSRREGQVGGYTF
TGTGCCAGCAGTCGACGGGAGGGGCAAGTAGGGGGCTACACCTTC
>-|TRBV20-1|-|TRBJ1-6
CSAYQPLANSPLHF
TGCAGTGCTTATCAACCGTTAGCTAATTCACCCCTCCACTTT
>-|TRBV19|-|TRBJ2-7
CASSPNRRGSAGNEQYF
TGTGCCAGTAGTCCCAACCGACGGGGTTCTGCCGGCAATGAGCAGTACTTC
>once|TRBV7-2|-|TRBJ2-5
CASSVGPMETQYF
TGTGCCAGCAGCGTGGGACCGATGGAGACCCAGTACTTC
>-|TRBV29-1|-|TRBJ2-7
CSVQILGSYEQYF
TGCAGCGTTCAAATCCTGGGGTCCTACGAGCAGTACTTC
>-|TRBV29-1|-|TRBJ1-1
CSVATNSDTEAFF
TGCAGCGTTGCAACCAATTCGGACACTGAAGCTTTCTTT
>many|TRBV6-6|-|TRBJ1-1
CASSYYVSGNTEAFF
TGTGCCAGCAGTTACTACGTCAGTGGGAACACTGAAGCTTTCTTT
>few|TRBV25-1|TRBD2|TRBJ2-3
CASRGHLGLAGEGDTQYF
TGTGCCAGCAGAGGACACCTCGGACTAGCGGGAGAGGGAGATACGCAGTATTTT
>many|TRBV6-6|-|TRBJ2-5
CASRAGTKETQYF
TGTGCCAGCAGGGCCGGGACAAAGGAGACCCAGTACTTC
>-|TRBV20-1|TRBD1|TRBJ1-2
CSARDDLAGTDGYTF
TGCAGTGCTAGAGATGATTTAGCAGGGACAGATGGCTACACCTTC
>few|TRBV12-5|-|TRBJ2-5
CASGSPGAGRETQYF
TGTGCTAGTGGATCTCCTGGGGCAGGGAGAGAAACCCAGTACTTC
>-|TRBV20-1|-|TRBJ1-2
CSGQTFYGYTF
TGCAGTGGACAGACTTTCTATGGCTACACCTTC
>-|TRBV28|TRBD1|TRBJ2-1
CASSPPRQGPSNNEQFF
TGTGCCAGCAGTCCTCCCCGACAGGGACCCTCCAACAATGAGCAGTTCTTC
>-|TRBV7-9|TRBD1|TRBJ1-1
CASSLDLTQGAGAFF
TGTGCCAGCAGCTTAGACCTCACACAGGGGGCCGGAGCTTTCTTT
>-|TRBV20-1|TRBD2|TRBJ2-1
CSATSGYNEQFF
TGCAGTGCTACTAGCGGGTACAATGAGCAGTTCTTC
>-|TRBV4-3|-|TRBJ1-4
CASSQIRGTNEKLFF
TGCGCCAGCAGCCAAATTCGGGGAACTAATGAAAAACTGTTTTTT
>-|TRBV10-3|-|TRBJ2-3
CAISDGGADTQYF
TGTGCCATCAGTGATGGCGGGGCAGATACGCAGTATTTT
>once|TRBV7-2|TRBD1|TRBJ2-5
CASGRTGTGQETQYF
TGTGCCAGCGGCCGGACCGGGACAGGACAGGAGACCCAGTACTTC
>-|TRBV7-2|-|TRBJ2-5
CASTTNLGKETQYF
TGTGCCAGCACAACTAACCTAGGAAAAGAGACCCAGTACTTC
>-|TRBV7-8|TRBD2|TRBJ2-3
CASSYREGSGGPSTDTQYF
TGTGCCAGCAGCTATCGGGAGGGGAGCGGGGGCCCCTCCACAGATACGCAGTATTTT
>-|TRBV20-1|-|TRBJ2-2
CSAEMSTGELFF
TGCAGTGCTGAGATGAGCACCGGGGAGCTGTTTTTT
>-|TRBV5-1|-|TRBJ1-6
CASSLEGGAFDSPLHF
TGCGCCAGCAGCTTGGAAGGGGGGGCCTTCGATTCACCCCTCCACTTT
>few|TRBV20-1|TRBD1|TRBJ1-2
CSARDLGQGYYGYTF
TGCAGTGCTAGAGATTTGGGACAGGGGTACTATGGCTACACCTTC
>-|TRBV4-3|-|TRBJ1-1
CASSQDGGYAEAFF
TGCGCCAGCAGCCAAGATGGAGGGTACGCTGAAGCTTTCTTT
>once|TRBV21-1|-|TRBJ1-5
CASIPGSPVAQPQHF
TGTGCCAGCATCCCCGGGTCCCCAGTCGCTCAGCCCCAGCATTTT
>-|TRBV20-1|TRBD2|TRBJ2-3
CSAATSGRAHTQYF
TGCAGTGCCGCTACTAGCGGGAGGGCCCATACGCAGTATTTT
>-|TRBV4-2|TRBD1|TRBJ1-2
CASSIRDAGGGGYTF
TGTGCCAGCAGCATAAGAGATGCAGGGGGAGGGGGCTACACCTTC
>-|TRBV29-1|TRBD2|TRBJ2-3
CSVDIAFGVAGGGTDTQYF
TGCAGCGTTGACATCGCTTTCGGCGTAGCGGGAGGAGGCACAGATACGCAGTATTTT
>-|TRBV4-3|TRBD2|TRBJ2-5
CASSQDPASGSETQYF
TGCGCCAGCAGCCAAGATCCCGCTAGCGGGAGTGAGACCCAGTACTTC